This entry lists 13 T cell receptor beta chains sequenced from one sample in a study of T cells in Graves' hyperthyroidism and ophthalmopathy. TCR beta CDR3 region amplification was performed from RNA transcripts. HTBI primers were used for first-round RT-PCR of the TCR CDR3. MiXCR, applied by TCRdb to the multiplex PCR reads, yields one record per CDR3 protein. In the table there are over 150,000 distinct CDR3 sequences, about a sixth of which are singletons. Sample: blood. These receptors were taken from a woman in her fifties or sixties with Graves' hyperthyroidism.

With regard to this clonotype: This may stem from a read error, because a much larger clone lies one nucleotide away. V gene TRBV2 combines with J gene TRBJ1-4; D perhaps matches TRBD1 (5 bases). Germline values: CDR1 SNHLY, CDR2 FYNNEI. This CDR3 region has 17 residues. CDR3 DNA: TGTGCCAGCAGCCCGGCAGGGATAAGGGTAACTAATGAAAAACCGTTTTTT. This sequence encodes CASSPAGIRVTNEKPFF.

This clonotype was detected many times. The V and J genes are TRBV6-1 and TRBJ2-7; the D gene is possibly TRBD1 (6 bases). Germline assignment: CDR1 MNHNS and CDR2 SASEGT. Between the trimmed V and J ends, which lost 11 bases and 1 base, there was a span of 15 bases. The CDR3 totals 13 residues. This CDR3 reads CAAHRAESYEQYF. The CDR3 coding sequence is TGTGCCGCCCACAGGGCCGAGTCCTACGAGCAGTACTTC.

This clonotype showed up many times. The CDR3, as DNA: TGTGCCAGCAGTATCACCCTGGGACTTTACGAGCAGTACTTC. It yields the protein CASSITLGLYEQYF. This rearrangement joins TRBV2 to TRBJ2-7; a weak D match, TRBD2 (6 bases). The CDR3 spans 14 residues. From germline, CDR1 is SNHLY and CDR2 FYNNEI. V lost 5 bases and J lost 4, with 15 bases in between. Based on the CDR3 plus reference TRBV2 and TRBJ2-7, the full variable domain is EPEVTQTPSHQVTQMGQEVILRCVPISNHLYFYWYRQILGQKVEFLVSFYNNEISEKSEIFDDQFSVERPDGSNFTLKIRSTKLEDSAMYFCASSITLGLYEQYFGPGTRLTVT.

The rearrangement joins TRBV4-1 to TRBJ2-3; the D gene is possibly TRBD1 (6 bases). CDR3 length equals 15 residues. Germline CDR1 reads MGHRA; CDR2 reads YSYEKL. The V end lost 4 bases, the J end lost 3 bases, and 14 bases lay between the germline ends. CDR3 coding DNA: TGCGCCAGCAGCCCCTTTGCCGGGACAACAGATACGCAGTATTTT. Its protein product is CASSPFAGTTDTQYF.

Many counts were recorded for this clonotype. The rearrangement uses TRBV7-9 and TRBJ1-6; D gene uncertain. V gave up 2 bases and J gave up 8 bases, with 7 bases separating them. Germline V gives CDR1 SEHNR, CDR2 FQNEAQ (reference sequence). The CDR3 runs 13 residues. DNA of the CDR3: TGTGCCAGCAGCTTAAGAACGTATTCACCCCTCCACTTT. It specifies CASSLRTYSPLHF.

This clonotype was found many times. The chain carries TRBV7-3 and TRBJ2-2; D gene ambiguous. Germline lookup yields CDR1 SGHTA and CDR2 FQGTGA. CDR3 length equals 13 residues. The germline V and J ends were trimmed by 2 bases and 7 bases, with 8 bases remaining between them. The CDR3 here is CASSLFLGGELFF. Written as DNA, the CDR3 is TGTGCCAGCAGCTTATTTTTGGGCGGGGAGCTGTTTTTT.

The chain is built from TRBV7-2 and TRBJ2-1; 7 nucleotides match TRBD1. Germline V gene sequence: CDR1 SGHTA, CDR2 FQGNSA. CDR3 length: 15 residues. Trimming took 3 bases from V and 3 from J; bases not matched to a gene: 5. The CDR3 is CASSLNRGIYNEQFF. The CDR3 bases are TGTGCCAGCAGCTTGAACAGGGGCATCTACAATGAGCAGTTCTTC.

This clonotype occurred many times. V is TRBV13 and J is TRBJ1-1; D is unresolved. The CDR3 consists of 14 residues. V lost 0 bases and J lost 7, with 12 bases in between. Germline lookup yields CDR1 PRHDT and CDR2 FYEKMQ (reference sequence). Here the CDR3 reads CASSLGTGRNEAFF. CDR3 sequence (DNA): TGTGCCAGCAGCTTAGGAACGGGCCGAAATGAAGCTTTCTTT.

This clonotype was recorded at least ten times. The chain uses TRBV20-1 and TRBJ2-7; 8 bases fit TRBD2. V shed 6 bases and J 0 bases; nucleotides not matched to a gene: 10. Germline V gives CDR1 DFQATT, CDR2 SNEGSKA (reference sequence). The CDR3 has 15 residues. CDR3 coding DNA: TGCAGTGCGGATCCGGGACTAGGGATCTCCTACGAGCAGTACTTC. Encoded protein: CSADPGLGISYEQYF.

The rearrangement joins TRBV29-1 to TRBJ1-4, with TRBD1 matching over 9 bases. Looked up from germline, CDR1 is SQVTM and CDR2 is ANQGSEA. This CDR3 region has 16 residues. V was clipped by 4 bases and J by 8 bases; unmatched bases: 14. The chain's CDR3 is CSVGFTGTGLREKLFF. CDR3 nucleotides: TGCAGCGTTGGATTTACCGGGACAGGGCTTAGAGAAAAACTGTTTTTT.

In its sample, this clonotype was seen many times. The genes are TRBV5-1 and TRBJ2-3; D remains ambiguous. Looked up from germline, CDR1 is SGHRS and CDR2 is YFSETQ. This CDR3 has 14 amino acids. V lost 8 bases and J lost 3, with 16 bases in between. As DNA, the CDR3 is TGCGCCAGTCGTAGGACGTTCCAGACAGATACGCAGTATTTT. This encodes CASRRTFQTDTQYF. The whole variable domain, remainder taken from reference TRBV5-1 and TRBJ2-3, is KAGVTQTPRYLIKTRGQQVTLSCSPISGHRSVSWYQQTPGQGLQFLFEYFSETQRNKGNFPGRFSGRQFSNSRSEMNVSTLELGDSALYLCASRRTFQTDTQYFGPGTRLTVL.

This clonotype was counted at least ten times. The chain employs TRBV5-1 and TRBJ1-2; tentative D call: TRBD1 (6 bases). The CDR3 is 15 residues long. V lost 0 bases to trimming and J lost 3 bases, with 12 bases between them. Germline CDR1 is SGHRS and CDR2 is YFSETQ. CDR3 coding DNA: TGCGCCAGCAGCTTGGTGGGGGGACAATACTATGGCTACACCTTC. Translating it yields CASSLVGGQYYGYTF.

This clonotype was observed at least ten times. The J gene is TRBJ2-7, the V gene TRBV27, with D unresolved. The germline gives CDR1 MNHEY, CDR2 SMNVEV (reference sequence). The CDR3 loop spans 15 amino acids. Trimming cost V 5 bases and J 2 bases, with 16 bases left between them. The DNA for the CDR3 is TGTGCCAGCAGTACTAAGGGAACCCCCACCTACGAGCAGTACTTC. This encodes CASSTKGTPTYEQYF.